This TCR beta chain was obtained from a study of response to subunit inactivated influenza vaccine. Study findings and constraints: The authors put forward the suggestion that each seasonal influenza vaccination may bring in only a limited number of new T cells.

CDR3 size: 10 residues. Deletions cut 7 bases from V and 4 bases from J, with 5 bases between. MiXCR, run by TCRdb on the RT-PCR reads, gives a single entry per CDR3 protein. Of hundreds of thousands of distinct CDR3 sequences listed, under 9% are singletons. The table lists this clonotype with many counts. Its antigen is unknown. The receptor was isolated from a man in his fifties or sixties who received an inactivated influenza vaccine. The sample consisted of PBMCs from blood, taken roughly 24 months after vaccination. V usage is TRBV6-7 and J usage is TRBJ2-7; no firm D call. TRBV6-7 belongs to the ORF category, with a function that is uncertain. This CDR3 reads CASTLYEQYF. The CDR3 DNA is TGTGCCAGCACCCTTTACGAGCAGTACTTC.